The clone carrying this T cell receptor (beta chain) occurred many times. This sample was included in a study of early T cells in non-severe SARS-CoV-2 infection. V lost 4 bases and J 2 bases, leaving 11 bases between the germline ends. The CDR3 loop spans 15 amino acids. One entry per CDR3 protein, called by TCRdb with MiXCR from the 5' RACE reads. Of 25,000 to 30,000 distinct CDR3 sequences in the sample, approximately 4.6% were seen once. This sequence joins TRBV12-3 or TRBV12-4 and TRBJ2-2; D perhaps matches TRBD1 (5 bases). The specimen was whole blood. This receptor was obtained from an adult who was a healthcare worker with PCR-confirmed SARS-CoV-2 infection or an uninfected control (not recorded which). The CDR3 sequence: CASSSAGINTGELFF. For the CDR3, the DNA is TGTGCCAGCAGTTCGGCAGGGATAAACACCGGGGAGCTGTTTTTT.